This T cell receptor (beta chain) was observed in a study of shared clonotypes between healthy human individuals. Turning to the study itself: Contributing individuals were two females and three males aged 18 to 49.

Of note for this clone: The antigen is undetermined.

Study-level points and caveats: Owing to a small donor count, the genetic and exposure-history diversity represented was limited.

Only CD45RO-negative cells positively selected for CCR7 counted as naive CD8 cells, so terminally differentiated effector memory CD45RA+ cells were excluded. Each sample came from a Caucasian adult donor living in Nashville, Tennessee. Study processing details: Filtering differed for immunoSEQ, which gave only junction sequences without quality scores. Assay: immunoSEQ multiplex PCR; the TCRdb copy retains only in-frame clones and omits some. V and J calls and clone size are as listed in that table; D and trimming were resolved from the DNA. The sample shows 700,000 to 950,000 clones, about 96% of them seen only once. V lost 5 bases and J lost 1, with 11 bases in between. Germline CDR1 and CDR2: PRHDT and FYEKMQ (reference sequence). This CDR3 region has 14 residues.

The clonotype was recovered from a young man in good health. The chain employs TRBV13 and TRBJ1-1, with TRBD1 as a possible D gene (6 bases). Material for sequencing was naive CD8+ T cells sorted from blood. CDR3 in amino acids: CASSPTGGNTEAFF. Here the CDR3 DNA reads TGTGCCAGCAGCCCGACAGGAGGGAACACTGAAGCTTTCTTT.